The 9 T cell receptor beta chains given below trace back to one sample, sequenced in a study of regulatory T cells in long-lasting Graves disease (dated by TCRdb to the early 2020s). The time point label on this specimen signifies: newly diagnosed GD, antithyroid drugs for less than 3 months. RNA was extracted from PBMCs in TRIzol for both TCR sequencing and RNA sequencing. The method behind the library was multiplex PCR. Reads for this sample came from an Illumina HiSeq 4000. iRepertoire HTBI primers and Arm-PCR amplification of CDR3 regions were used to construct TCR beta libraries. TCRdb reprocessed the public reads (quality trimming at Q25 with fastp, clone calling with MiXCR) and kept in-frame beta chains. Identical CDR3 protein sequences are pooled into one entry, listed with their most common genes and DNA. The sample has approximately 300,000 distinct CDR3 sequences on record, over 15% of them singletons. Roughly 40% of the sample is in the top ten clones.

Specimen: peripheral blood mononuclear cells (PBMCs), collected at new diagnosis, from a patient treated with antithyroid drugs. The origin of the receptors is a female donor with Graves disease.

This clonotype came up many times. This chain uses TRBV5-1 with TRBJ2-1; no clear D. V was cut by 4 bases and J by 8 bases, with 16 bases left in between. Germline assignment: CDR1 SGHRS and CDR2 YFSETQ. CDR3 length equals 14 residues. The CDR3 region is CASSPLRVSDEQFF. CDR3 nucleotides: TGCGCCAGCAGCCCCCTTCGTGTTTCGGATGAGCAGTTCTTC.

This clonotype was recorded many times. This chain joins TRBV19 and TRBJ2-1; 14 positions agree with TRBD2. This CDR3 contains 22 residues. After removal of 7 bases from V and 0 bases from J, the junction contained 20 bases not matched to a gene. Germline CDR1 LNHDA, CDR2 SQIVND (reference sequence). The CDR3 DNA is TGTGCCAGTACCATACGGTGGTCAGGACTAGCGGGAGGCTGGGGCTCCTACAATGAGCAGTTCTTC. It specifies CASTIRWSGLAGGWGSYNEQFF.

The chain employs TRBV12-3 or TRBV12-4 and TRBJ1-3; D is ambiguous. V was cut by 6 bases and J by 0 bases, with 9 bases left in between. The CDR3 contains 14 residues. The CDR3 region is CASSRRVSGNTIYF. CDR3 sequence (DNA): TGTGCCAGCAGCCGCCGGGTCTCTGGAAACACCATATATTTT.

This clonotype was recorded many times. The chain links TRBV12-3 or TRBV12-4 to TRBJ1-1; 9 bases agree with TRBD1. The CDR3 is made up of 14 amino acids. V gave up 6 bases and J gave up 0 bases; unmatched junction bases: 2. The CDR3 loop reads CASSWTGVNTEAFF. The CDR3 region has the DNA TGTGCCAGCAGCTGGACAGGGGTGAACACTGAAGCTTTCTTT.

The chain joins TRBV20-1 to TRBJ2-1, with D hard to call. This CDR3 has 14 amino acids. V shed 0 bases and J shed 7 bases, with 13 bases lying between them. Germline V gene data show CDR1 as DFQATT and CDR2 as SNEGSKA (reference sequence). DNA of the CDR3: TGCAGTGCTAGAGACCCTAACCGTGGGAATGAGCAGTTCTTC. The encoded protein is CSARDPNRGNEQFF.

The chain couples TRBV18 to TRBJ2-7; no firm D call. The V end lost 1 base, the J end lost 7 bases, and 11 bases lay between the germline ends. Germline CDR1 KGHSH, CDR2 LQKENI. The CDR3 sequence is 13 residues long. This CDR3 reads CASSPLPRREQYF. The DNA of the CDR3 is TGTGCCAGCTCACCACTTCCCCGAAGGGAGCAGTACTTC. Filled out from reference TRBV18 and TRBJ2-7, the complete variable domain reads NAGVMQNPRHLVRRRGQEARLRCSPMKGHSHVYWYRQLPEEGLKFMVYLQKENIIDESGMPKERFSAEFPKEGPSILRIQQVVRGDSAAYFCASSPLPRREQYFGPGTRLTVT.

The chain is built from TRBV20-1 and TRBJ2-5; D gene ambiguous. Germline CDR1 reads DFQATT; CDR2 reads SNEGSKA (reference sequence). The CDR3 length is 13 residues. Trimming cost V 3 bases and J 10 bases, with 18 bases left between them. The CDR3 loop is CSASGSETGRQYF. For the CDR3, the DNA is TGCAGTGCTAGCGGGTCCGAGACTGGACGCCAGTACTTC.

In the case of this clonotype: A much larger clone differs by one base, so this may be a read error. The V call is TRBV5-1, the J call TRBJ2-7, with 8 bases identical to TRBD2. The CDR3 spans 15 residues. Germline CDR1 reads SGHRS; CDR2 reads YFSETQ. The DNA for the CDR3 is TGCGCCAGCAGCCCTTGGAGCGGGAGTGGGTACGAGCACTACTTC. It encodes CASSPWSGSGYEHYF.

This clonotype came up a few times. A much larger clone is a single base away; this may be a read error. The chain links TRBV28 to TRBJ2-7; D gene uncertain. The germline V gene encodes CDR1 MDHEN and CDR2 SYDVKM. V was pared by 5 bases and J by 5 bases, with 4 bases between. The CDR3 consists of 10 residues. DNA of the CDR3: TGTGCCAGCAGTGGCAACGAGCAGTACTTC. Protein product: CASSGNEQYF.